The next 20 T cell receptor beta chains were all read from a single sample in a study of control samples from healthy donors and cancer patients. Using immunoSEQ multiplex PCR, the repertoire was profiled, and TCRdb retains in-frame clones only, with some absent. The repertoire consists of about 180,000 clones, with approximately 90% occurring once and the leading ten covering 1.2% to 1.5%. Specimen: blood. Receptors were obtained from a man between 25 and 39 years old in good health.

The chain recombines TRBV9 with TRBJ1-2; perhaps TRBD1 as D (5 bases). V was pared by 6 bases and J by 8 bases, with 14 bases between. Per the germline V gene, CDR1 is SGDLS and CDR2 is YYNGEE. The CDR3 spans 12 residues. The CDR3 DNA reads TGTGCCAGCAAAGGGGAAGGAGGAGGCTACACCTTC. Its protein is CASKGEGGGYTF.

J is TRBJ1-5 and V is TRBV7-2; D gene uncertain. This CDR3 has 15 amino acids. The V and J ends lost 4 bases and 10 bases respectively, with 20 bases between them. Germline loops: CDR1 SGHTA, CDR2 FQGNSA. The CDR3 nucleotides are TGTGCCAGCAGCTCATCAGGCGGGATGGGCCTACCCCAGCATTTT. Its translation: CASSSSGGMGLPQHF.

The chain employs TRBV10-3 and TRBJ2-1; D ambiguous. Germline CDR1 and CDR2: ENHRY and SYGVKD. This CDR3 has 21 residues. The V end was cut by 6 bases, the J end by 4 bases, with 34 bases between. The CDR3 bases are TGTGCCATCAGCACATCCTGGCCCCCCGACCTCACGCGGACCCAATACAATGAGCAGTTCTTC. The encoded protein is CAISTSWPPDLTRTQYNEQFF.

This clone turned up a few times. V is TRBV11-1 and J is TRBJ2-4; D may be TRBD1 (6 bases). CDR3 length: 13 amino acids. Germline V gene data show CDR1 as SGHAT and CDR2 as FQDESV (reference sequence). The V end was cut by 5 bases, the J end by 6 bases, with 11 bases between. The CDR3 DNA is TGTGCCAGCAGCGTAGGGGGACCAAACATTCAGTACTTC. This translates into CASSVGGPNIQYF.

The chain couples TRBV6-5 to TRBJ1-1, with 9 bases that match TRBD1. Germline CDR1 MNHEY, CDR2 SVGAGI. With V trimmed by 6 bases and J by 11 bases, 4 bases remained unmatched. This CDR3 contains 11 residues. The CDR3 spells CASRQGARAFF. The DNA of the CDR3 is TGTGCCAGCAGACAGGGGGCGCGGGCTTTCTTT.

The CDR3: CASSGFAGVGTDTQYF. The CDR3 DNA is TGTGCCAGCAGCGGATTCGCAGGGGTAGGGACAGATACGCAGTATTTT. The V call is TRBV5-6, the J call TRBJ2-3, with D possibly TRBD1 on 6 matching bases. The CDR3 consists of 16 residues. V shed 4 bases and J shed 3 bases, with 18 bases lying between them. CDR1 and CDR2 from the germline V gene are SGHDT and YYEEEE.

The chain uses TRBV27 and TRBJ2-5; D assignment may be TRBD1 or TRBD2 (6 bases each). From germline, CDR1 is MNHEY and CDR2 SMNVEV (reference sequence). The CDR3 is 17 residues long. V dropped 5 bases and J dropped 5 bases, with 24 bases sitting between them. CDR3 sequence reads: CASSPVRVLGGGETQYF. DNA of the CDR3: TGTGCCAGCAGTCCAGTCCGGGTCCTCGGGGGCGGGGAGACCCAGTACTTC.

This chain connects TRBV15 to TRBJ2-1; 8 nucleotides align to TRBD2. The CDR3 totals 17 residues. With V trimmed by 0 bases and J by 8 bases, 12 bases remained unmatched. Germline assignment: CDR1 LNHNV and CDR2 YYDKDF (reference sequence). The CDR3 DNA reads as TGTGCCACCAGCAGAGATCGGGGAGCGGGGGTTTTGGATGAGCAGTTCTTC. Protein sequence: CATSRDRGAGVLDEQFF.

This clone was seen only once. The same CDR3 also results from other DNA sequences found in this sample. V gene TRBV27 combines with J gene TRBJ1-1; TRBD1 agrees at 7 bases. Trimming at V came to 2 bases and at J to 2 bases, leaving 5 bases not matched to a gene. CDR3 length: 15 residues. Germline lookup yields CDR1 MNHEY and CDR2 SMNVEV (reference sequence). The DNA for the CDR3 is TGTGCCAGCAGTTTACGGAGGGGGCGCAACACTGAAGCTTTCTTT. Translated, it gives CASSLRRGRNTEAFF.

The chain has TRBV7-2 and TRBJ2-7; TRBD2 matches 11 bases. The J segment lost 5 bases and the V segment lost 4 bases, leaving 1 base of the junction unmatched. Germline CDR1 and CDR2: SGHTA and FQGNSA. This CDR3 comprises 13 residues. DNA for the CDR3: TGTGCCAGCAGCTCACTAGCGGGGGACGAGCAGTACTTC. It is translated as CASSSLAGDEQYF.

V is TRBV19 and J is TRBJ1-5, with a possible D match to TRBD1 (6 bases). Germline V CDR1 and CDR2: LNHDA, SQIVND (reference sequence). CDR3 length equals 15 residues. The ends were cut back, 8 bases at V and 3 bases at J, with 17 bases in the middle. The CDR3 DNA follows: TGTGCCAGTGAACGAACTGGACAGCCCAATCAGCCCCAGCATTTT. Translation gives CASERTGQPNQPQHF.

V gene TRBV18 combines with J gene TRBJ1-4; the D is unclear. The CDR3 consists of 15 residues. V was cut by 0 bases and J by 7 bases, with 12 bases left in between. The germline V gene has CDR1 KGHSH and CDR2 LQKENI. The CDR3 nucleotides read TGTGCCAGCTCACCACCGAGGGCCGGCGGTGAAAAACTGTTTTTT. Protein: CASSPPRAGGEKLFF.

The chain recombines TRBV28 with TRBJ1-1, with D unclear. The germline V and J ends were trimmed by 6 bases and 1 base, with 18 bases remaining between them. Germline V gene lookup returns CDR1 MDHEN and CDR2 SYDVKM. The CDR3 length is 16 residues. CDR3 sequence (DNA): TGTGCCAGCAGGCGAGAGGGCTTAGGCCCGAACACTGAAGCTTTCTTT. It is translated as CASRREGLGPNTEAFF.

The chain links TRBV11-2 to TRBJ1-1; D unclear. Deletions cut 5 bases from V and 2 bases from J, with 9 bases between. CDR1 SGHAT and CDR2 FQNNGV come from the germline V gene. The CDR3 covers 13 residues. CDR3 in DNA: TGTGCCAGCAGCGGGCAGATTAACACTGAAGCTTTCTTT. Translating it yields CASSGQINTEAFF.

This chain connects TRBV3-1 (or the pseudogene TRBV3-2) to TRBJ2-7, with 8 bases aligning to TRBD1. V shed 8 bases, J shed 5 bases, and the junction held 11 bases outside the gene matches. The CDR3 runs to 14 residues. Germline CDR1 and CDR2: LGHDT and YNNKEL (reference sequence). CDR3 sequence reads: CASSPAGGFNEQYF. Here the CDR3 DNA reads TGTGCCAGCTCCCCTGCAGGGGGCTTCAACGAGCAGTACTTC.

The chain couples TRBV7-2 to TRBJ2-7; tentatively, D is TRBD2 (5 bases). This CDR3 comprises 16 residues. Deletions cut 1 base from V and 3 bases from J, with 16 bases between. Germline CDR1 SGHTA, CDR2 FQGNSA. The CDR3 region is CASSLDAFSDGYEQYF. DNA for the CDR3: TGTGCCAGCAGCTTAGATGCTTTTAGCGATGGCTACGAGCAGTACTTC. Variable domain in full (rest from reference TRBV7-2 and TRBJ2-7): GAGVSQSPSNKVTEKGKDVELRCDPISGHTALYWYRQSLGQGLEFLIYFQGNSAPDKSGLPSDRFSAERTGGSVSTLTIQRTQQEDSAVYLCASSLDAFSDGYEQYFGPGTRLTVT.

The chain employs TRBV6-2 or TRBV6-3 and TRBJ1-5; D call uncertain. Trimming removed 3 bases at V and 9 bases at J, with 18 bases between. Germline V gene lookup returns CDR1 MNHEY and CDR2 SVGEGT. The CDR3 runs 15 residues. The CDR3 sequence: CASSYSTARGPPQHF. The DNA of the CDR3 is TGTGCCAGCAGTTATTCGACGGCACGGGGTCCGCCCCAGCATTTT.

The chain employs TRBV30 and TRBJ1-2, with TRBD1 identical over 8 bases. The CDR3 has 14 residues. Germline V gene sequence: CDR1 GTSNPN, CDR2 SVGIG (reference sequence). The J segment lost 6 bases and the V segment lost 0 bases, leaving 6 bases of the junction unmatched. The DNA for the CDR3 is TGTGCCTGGAGTGTCGGACAGGGCGTGGATGGCTACACCTTC. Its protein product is CAWSVGQGVDGYTF.

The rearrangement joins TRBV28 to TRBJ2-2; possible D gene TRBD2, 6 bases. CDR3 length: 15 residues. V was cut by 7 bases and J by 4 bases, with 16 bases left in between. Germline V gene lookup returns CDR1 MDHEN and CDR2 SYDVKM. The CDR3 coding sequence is TGTGCCAGCACCAGGACTACCATGTTCACCGGGGAGCTGTTTTTT. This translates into CASTRTTMFTGELFF.

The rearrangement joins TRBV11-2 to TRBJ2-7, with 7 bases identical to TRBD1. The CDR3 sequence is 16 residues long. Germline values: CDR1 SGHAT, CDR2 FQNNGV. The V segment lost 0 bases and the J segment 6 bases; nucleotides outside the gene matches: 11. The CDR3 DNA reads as TGTGCCAGCAGCTTAGATAGCCGGGACAGTCCGGGCGAGCAGTACTTC. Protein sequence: CASSLDSRDSPGEQYF.